Detailed here is one T cell receptor (beta chain). The antigen is unknown. With a much larger clone just one base away, this may be a read error. Each individual donor underwent a draw of 8.5 to 10 milliliters of peripheral blood. Sample-barcoded 5' priming and a J-beta primer mix drove a second PCR of about 6 to 12 cycles. Per-sample output comprised a minimum of 3 million paired-end reads containing CDR3. One entry per CDR3 protein results from TCRdb running MiXCR on the 5' RACE reads. The repertoire holds around 1,900,000 distinct CDR3 sequences, roughly 43% seen once, with 23% in the top ten. The CDR3 runs 15 residues. Looked up from germline, CDR1 is MDHEN and CDR2 is SYDVKM. The entry originates in a study of blood T cells in healthy people across ages. Overall study findings and caveats: Strongly correlated with naive T cell percentage was TCR beta diversity.

The receptor's source is a human donor in good health. This chain connects TRBV28 to TRBJ2-1; no firm D call. What was sequenced was blood. CDR3 loop: CASSWNILPINGQFF. CDR3 in DNA: TGTGCCAGCAGTTGGAATATCCTACCTATCAATGGGCAGTTCTTC.